This note documents a single TCR beta chain sequence. This sample is drawn from a study of blood T cell repertoires in COVID-19. Study-wide background: From the United States, Italy and Spain came samples of acute and convalescent COVID-19. PBMCs, B-cell-depleted T cells, or T cells provided the cDNA or gDNA that made up the material.

As handled by the study authors: Estimates of nucleated cell counts were drawn from the amplification of reference gene primers. Sequenced by immunoSEQ multiplex PCR; TCRdb stores in-frame clones only, minus some. V, J and clone size are those of that table, while D and trimming were read from the DNA. The sample holds tens of thousands of clones; 84% are singletons and the top ten take roughly 1.4%. This clonotype originated in a man between 45 and 60 years old with acute or convalescent COVID-19. Sequenced material: peripheral blood.

The CDR3 coding sequence is TGCGCCAGCAGCGCGGCCGTTCGGATCTACAATGAGCAGTTCTTC. This encodes CASSAAVRIYNEQFF. This chain joins TRBV5-1 and TRBJ2-1, with D unresolved. V dropped 4 bases and J dropped 3 bases, with 14 bases sitting between them. CDR1 and CDR2 from the germline V gene are SGHRS and YFSETQ. The CDR3 has 15 residues.